One sample yielded the 23 T cell receptor beta chains listed below, sequenced in a study of OX40 agonist ivuxolimab in advanced cancers. The repertoire was sequenced with immunoSEQ multiplex PCR; TCRdb's copy has only in-frame clones and lacks some. Of some 25,000 clones in the sample, approximately 70% are singletons; the top ten hold 15% to 20%. Sequencing used CD4+ or CD8+ T cells sorted from blood, obtained in a trial of the OX40 agonist ivuxolimab. These receptors originate from an adult with an advanced solid tumor such as melanoma, head and neck, liver or kidney cancer.

The CDR3 protein is CASSPSDRVNTEAFF. CDR3 coding DNA: TGTGCCAGCAGCCCGTCGGACAGGGTGAACACTGAAGCTTTCTTT. The genes are TRBV7-6 and TRBJ1-1; the match to TRBD1 covers 8 bases. Germline V CDR1 and CDR2: SGHVS, FNYEAQ. The trim removed 5 bases at V and 0 bases at J, leaving 5 bases unmatched. The CDR3 contains 15 residues.

This clone was picked up a small number of times. This sequence joins TRBV7-3 and TRBJ2-3, with 11 nucleotides matching TRBD2. The V gene's germline CDR1 is SGHTA and CDR2 FQGTGA. This CDR3 has 16 residues. Trimming cost V 4 bases and J 4 bases; bases outside gene matches: 7. Here the CDR3 DNA reads TGTGCCAGCAGCTCGACGACTAGCGGGGCCCCAGATACGCAGTATTTT. It is translated as CASSSTTSGAPDTQYF.

The CDR3 is CASSPTTGDLYGYTF. The CDR3 bases are TGTGCCAGCAGTCCGACGACAGGGGACCTCTATGGCTACACCTTC. The rearrangement joins TRBV27 to TRBJ1-2; the match to TRBD1 covers 8 bases. Trimming took 5 bases from V and 4 from J; bases not matched to a gene: 9. CDR1 is MNHEY and CDR2 is SMNVEV in the germline V gene (reference sequence). The CDR3 contains 15 residues.

The chain links TRBV14 to TRBJ2-7; TRBD2 agrees at 12 bases. The CDR3 runs to 14 residues. V lost 6 bases and J lost 6; bases outside the gene matches: 6. Germline-derived CDR1 and CDR2 are SGHDN and FVKESK. DNA of the CDR3: TGTGCCAGCAGATCTAGCGGGGGGGCCCCCGAGCAGTACTTC. This gives the protein CASRSSGGAPEQYF.

V and J are TRBV7-8 and TRBJ2-1; D gene ambiguous. The CDR3 contains 13 residues. CDR1 and CDR2 from the germline V gene are SGHVS and FQNEAQ. V lost 5 bases, J lost 9 bases, and 14 bases lay in between. CDR3 coding DNA: TGTGCCAGCAGCATCGACGCAGTCATTGAGCAGTTCTTC. Translating gives CASSIDAVIEQFF.

The chain links TRBV4-3 to TRBJ2-5; weak D call: TRBD2 (7 bases). The assigned J gene may be wrong: the sequence end matches TRBJ2-7 better. CDR3 length: 15 amino acids. Germline loops: CDR1 LGHNA, CDR2 YSLEER. This CDR3 is CASSQARGASYEQYF. The CDR3 nucleotides are TGCGCCAGCAGCCAAGCACGGGGGGCGTCCTACGAGCAGTACTTC.

The CDR3 DNA sequence: TGTGCCAGCAGCTTCGGGGGGGCGGATACGCAGTATTTT. Encoded protein: CASSFGGADTQYF. The chain recombines TRBV13 with TRBJ2-3, with 8 positions matching TRBD2. With V trimmed by 3 bases and J by 6 bases, 2 bases remained unmatched. CDR1 is PRHDT and CDR2 is FYEKMQ in the germline V gene (reference sequence). There are 13 residues in the CDR3.

The chain recombines TRBV7-9 with TRBJ2-1, with TRBD1 matching over 9 bases. This CDR3 has 15 amino acids. CDR1 is SEHNR and CDR2 is FQNEAQ in the germline V gene (reference sequence). Germline trimming cut 5 bases from V and 12 bases from J; bases unmatched to any gene: 14. The CDR3 coding sequence is TGTGCCAGCAGCCTTGGGACAGGGACGGATGGTGGGCAGTTCTTC. Its translation is CASSLGTGTDGGQFF.

The J gene is TRBJ1-6, the V gene TRBV7-9; D is unclear. CDR1 SEHNR and CDR2 FQNEAQ come from the germline V gene (reference sequence). The V end was cut by 4 bases, the J end by 6 bases, with 4 bases between. This CDR3 region has 12 residues. The CDR3 DNA sequence: TGTGCCAGCAGCTACCCTAATTCACCCCTCCACTTT. This sequence encodes CASSYPNSPLHF.

The J gene is TRBJ1-2, the V gene TRBV6-1; no definite D call. The germline V gene has CDR1 MNHNS and CDR2 SASEGT. Trimming took 6 bases from V and 4 from J, leaving 12 bases between them. CDR3 length equals 13 residues. As DNA, the CDR3 is TGTGCCAGCAGGGTCACAGAATCCTATGGCTACACCTTC. Protein: CASRVTESYGYTF.

The CDR3 region is CASSVGGGNQPQHF. Written as DNA, the CDR3 is TGTGCCAGCAGCGTAGGCGGGGGCAATCAGCCCCAGCATTTT. The gene calls are TRBV9 and TRBJ1-5; no clear D gene. Germline-derived CDR1 and CDR2 are SGDLS and YYNGEE. This CDR3 is 14 amino acids long. Deletions cut 0 bases from V and 2 bases from J, with 6 bases between.

This clone was recorded only once. The rearrangement links TRBV4-1 to TRBJ1-3; D gene ambiguous. Germline V gene sequence: CDR1 MGHRA, CDR2 YSYEKL. The CDR3 is 14 amino acids. V was pared by 2 bases and J by 1 base, with 6 bases between. The CDR3 here is CASSQLTSGNTIYF. Written as DNA, the CDR3 is TGCGCCAGCAGCCAACTGACATCTGGAAACACCATATATTTT.

The chain combines TRBV11-2 with TRBJ2-1, with D unclear. V was shortened by 1 base and J by 4 bases, with 5 bases between the two germline ends. This CDR3 spans 13 amino acids. CDR1 is SGHAT and CDR2 is FQNNGV in the germline V gene. This chain's CDR3 is CASSLGPYNEQFF. In DNA, the CDR3 is TGTGCCAGCAGCTTAGGGCCGTACAATGAGCAGTTCTTC.

V and J are TRBV7-9 and TRBJ1-2; TRBD1 matches 7 bases. V lost 1 base and J lost 2; bases outside the gene matches: 4. The CDR3 is 15 amino acids. Germline lookup yields CDR1 SEHNR and CDR2 FQNEAQ (reference sequence). The CDR3 loop is CASSLEGARNYGYTF. CDR3 nucleotide sequence: TGTGCCAGCAGCTTAGAGGGGGCCAGGAACTATGGCTACACCTTC.

This clone was observed a handful of times. The rearrangement uses TRBV7-9 and TRBJ2-1; TRBD2 aligns across 7 bases. CDR1 is SEHNR, CDR2 FQNEAQ, per germline (reference sequence). Trimming took 5 bases from V and 5 from J; bases not matched to a gene: 9. The CDR3 is made up of 15 amino acids. Written as DNA, the CDR3 is TGTGCCAGCAGCAGCTCGGGGACTAAAAACAATGAGCAGTTCTTC. This translates into CASSSSGTKNNEQFF.

The chain links TRBV30 to TRBJ1-1; D is perhaps TRBD1 (5 bases). The CDR3 consists of 12 residues. Germline V gene sequence: CDR1 GTSNPN, CDR2 SVGIG (reference sequence). Trimming pared 3 bases from V and 9 bases from J, leaving 14 bases between. The CDR3 bases are TGTGCCTGGAGCGCCGGTAGGGGCAAAGCTTTCTTT. Translation gives CAWSAGRGKAFF. Full variable domain (rest looked up from reference TRBV30 and TRBJ1-1): SQTIHQWPATLVQPVGSPLSLECTVEGTSNPNLYWYRQAAGRGLQLLFYSVGIGQISSEVPQNLSASRPQDRQFILSSKKLLLSDSGFYLCAWSAGRGKAFFGQGTRLTVV.

This clone appeared a single time. The rearrangement uses TRBV19 and TRBJ1-1; D is unresolved. The V end lost 7 bases, the J end lost 7 bases, and 19 bases lay between the germline ends. The CDR3 runs 14 residues. Germline V gene lookup returns CDR1 LNHDA and CDR2 SQIVND (reference sequence). In DNA, the CDR3 is TGTGCCAGTACCCCCGGGGTTACTGTCGGTGAAGCTTTCTTT. Protein product: CASTPGVTVGEAFF. The variable domain in full, completed from reference TRBV19 and TRBJ1-1, reads DGGITQSPKYLFRKEGQNVTLSCEQNLNHDAMYWYRQDPGQGLRLIYYSQIVNDFQKGDIAEGYSVSREKKESFPLTVTSAQKNPTAFYLCASTPGVTVGEAFFGQGTRLTVV.

This clone was counted between two and nine times. The chain recombines TRBV4-3 with TRBJ2-1, with 9 positions matching TRBD1. The germline V gene encodes CDR1 LGHNA and CDR2 YSLEER. CDR3 length equals 15 residues. The V gene end was trimmed by 7 bases and the J gene end by 6 bases; junction bases not matched to a gene: 10. The CDR3 DNA reads TGCGCCAGCACCCTGACAGGGGGGATCGGCAATGAGCAGTTCTTC. This encodes CASTLTGGIGNEQFF.

This rearrangement joins TRBV7-9 to TRBJ2-5, with D hard to call. Per the germline V gene, CDR1 is SEHNR and CDR2 is FQNEAQ (reference sequence). The CDR3 length is 13 residues. V lost 0 bases and J lost 1, with 3 bases in between. The CDR3 loop is CASSLASQETQYF. The CDR3 nucleotides read TGTGCCAGCAGCTTAGCGAGCCAAGAGACCCAGTACTTC.

V and J are TRBV5-6 and TRBJ1-6; D remains ambiguous. Germline-derived CDR1 and CDR2 are SGHDT and YYEEEE. The length of the CDR3 is 15 residues. V lost 4 bases, J lost 7 bases, and 15 bases lay in between. CDR3 DNA: TGTGCCAGCAGCCCCGAGAGGGTATACAATTCACCCCTCCACTTT. Amino acid sequence: CASSPERVYNSPLHF.

The chain combines TRBV9 with TRBJ2-5; D is ambiguous. CDR1 and CDR2 (germline): SGDLS, YYNGEE. Trimming shortened V by 0 bases and J by 3 bases, and 6 bases separated the two germline ends. The CDR3 is 13 amino acids. The CDR3 here is CASSVDFKETQYF. CDR3 in DNA: TGTGCCAGCAGCGTAGACTTCAAAGAGACCCAGTACTTC. The full variable domain, in which reference TRBV9 and TRBJ2-5 provide the parts outside the CDR3, is DSGVTQTPKHLITATGQRVTLRCSPRSGDLSVYWYQQSLDQGLQFLIQYYNGEERAKGNILERFSAQQFPDLHSELNLSSLELGDSALYFCASSVDFKETQYFGPGTRLLVL.

The chain couples TRBV6-1 to TRBJ1-6; D gene uncertain. V dropped 1 base and J dropped 11 bases, with 12 bases sitting between them. Germline CDR1 is MNHNS and CDR2 is SASEGT. CDR3 length: 14 amino acids. CDR3 DNA sequence: TGTGCCAGCAGTGAAGGCGGGAAGAGGGCACCCCTCCACTTT. Residues: CASSEGGKRAPLHF.

This chain uses TRBV28 with TRBJ2-7; 9 bases are a match to TRBD1. The CDR3 has 14 amino acids. The V gene end was trimmed by 3 bases and the J gene end by 5 bases; junction bases not matched to a gene: 5. Germline assignment: CDR1 MDHEN and CDR2 SYDVKM. The CDR3 is CASSFPRTGDEQYF. CDR3 nucleotide sequence: TGTGCCAGCAGTTTCCCAAGGACAGGGGACGAGCAGTACTTC.